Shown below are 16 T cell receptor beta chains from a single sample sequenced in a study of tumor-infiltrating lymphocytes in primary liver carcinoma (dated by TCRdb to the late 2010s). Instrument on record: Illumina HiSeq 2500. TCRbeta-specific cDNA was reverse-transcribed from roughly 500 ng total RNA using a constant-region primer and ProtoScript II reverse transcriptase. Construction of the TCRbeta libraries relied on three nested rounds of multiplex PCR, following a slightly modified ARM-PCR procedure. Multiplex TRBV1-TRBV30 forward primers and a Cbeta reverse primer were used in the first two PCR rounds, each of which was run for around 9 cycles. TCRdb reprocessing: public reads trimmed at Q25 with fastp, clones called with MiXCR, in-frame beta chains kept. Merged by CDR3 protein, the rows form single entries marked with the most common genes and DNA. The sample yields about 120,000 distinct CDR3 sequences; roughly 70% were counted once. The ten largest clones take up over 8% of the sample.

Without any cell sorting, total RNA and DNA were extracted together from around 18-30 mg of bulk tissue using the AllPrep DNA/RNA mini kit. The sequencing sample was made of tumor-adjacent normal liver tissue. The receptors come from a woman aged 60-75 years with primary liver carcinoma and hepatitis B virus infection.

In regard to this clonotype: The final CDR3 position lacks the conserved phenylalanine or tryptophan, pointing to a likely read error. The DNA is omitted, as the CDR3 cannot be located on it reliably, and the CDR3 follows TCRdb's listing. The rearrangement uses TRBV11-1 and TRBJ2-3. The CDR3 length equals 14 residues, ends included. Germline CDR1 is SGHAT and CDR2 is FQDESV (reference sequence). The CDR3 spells CANSLGQRAGESHS.

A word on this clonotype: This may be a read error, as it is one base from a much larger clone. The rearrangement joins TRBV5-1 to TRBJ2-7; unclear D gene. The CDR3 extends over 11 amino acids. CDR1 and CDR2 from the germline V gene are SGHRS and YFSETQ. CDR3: CASSRSYKQYF. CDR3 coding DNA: TGCGCCAGCAGCCGCTCCTACAAGCAGTACTTC.

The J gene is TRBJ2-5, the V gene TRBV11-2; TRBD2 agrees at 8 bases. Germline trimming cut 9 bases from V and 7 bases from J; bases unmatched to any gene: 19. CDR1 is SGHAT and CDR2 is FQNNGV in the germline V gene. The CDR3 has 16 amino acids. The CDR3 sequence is CASGQVAASGSGTQYF. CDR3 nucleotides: TGTGCCAGTGGCCAGGTCGCTGCTAGCGGGTCCGGGACCCAGTACTTC.

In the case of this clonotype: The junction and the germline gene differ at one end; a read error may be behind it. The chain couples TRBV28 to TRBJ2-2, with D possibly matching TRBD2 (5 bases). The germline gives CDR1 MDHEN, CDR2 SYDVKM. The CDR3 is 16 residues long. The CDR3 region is CTSSLNSVQVVGELFF. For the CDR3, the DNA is TGTACCAGCAGTTTAAATAGCGTCCAGGTGGTCGGGGAGCTGTTTTTT.

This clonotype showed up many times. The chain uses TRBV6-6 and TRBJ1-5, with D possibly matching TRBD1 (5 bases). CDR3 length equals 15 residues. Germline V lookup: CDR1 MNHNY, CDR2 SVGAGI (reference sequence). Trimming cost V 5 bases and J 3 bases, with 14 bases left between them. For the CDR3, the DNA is TGTGCCAGCAGTCGAACCCCGGGGACCAATCAGCCCCAGCATTTT. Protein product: CASSRTPGTNQPQHF.

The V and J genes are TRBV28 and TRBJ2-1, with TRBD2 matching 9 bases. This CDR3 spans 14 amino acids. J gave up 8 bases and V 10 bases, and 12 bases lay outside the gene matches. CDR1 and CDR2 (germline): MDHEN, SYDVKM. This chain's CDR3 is CATDPGTSHDEQFF. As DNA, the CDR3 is TGTGCCACCGATCCCGGGACTAGCCACGATGAGCAGTTCTTC.

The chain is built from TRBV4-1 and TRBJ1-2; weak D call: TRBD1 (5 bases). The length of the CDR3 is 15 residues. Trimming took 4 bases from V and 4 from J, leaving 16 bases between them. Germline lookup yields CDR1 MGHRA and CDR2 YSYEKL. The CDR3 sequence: CASSRNTGPVYGYTF. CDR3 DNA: TGCGCCAGCAGCCGGAACACGGGACCGGTCTATGGCTACACCTTC.

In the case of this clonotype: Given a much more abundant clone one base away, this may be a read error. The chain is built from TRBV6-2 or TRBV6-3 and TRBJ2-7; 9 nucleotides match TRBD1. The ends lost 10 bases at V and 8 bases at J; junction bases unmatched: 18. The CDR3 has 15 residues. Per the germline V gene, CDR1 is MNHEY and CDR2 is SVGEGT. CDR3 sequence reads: CATFPPGQGRHKQYF. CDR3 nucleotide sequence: TGTGCCACCTTCCCGCCCGGACAGGGGAGGCACAAGCAGTACTTC.

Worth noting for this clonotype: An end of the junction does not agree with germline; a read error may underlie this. The CDR3, as DNA: TGCGCCGGCAGCTTTATTCCAGGGGAGGTCGGGGAGCTGTTTTTT. Its translation is CAGSFIPGEVGELFF. The rearrangement links TRBV5-1 to TRBJ2-2, with D perhaps TRBD1 or TRBD2 (6 bases each). The V gene's germline CDR1 is SGHRS and CDR2 YFSETQ. This CDR3 region has 15 residues.

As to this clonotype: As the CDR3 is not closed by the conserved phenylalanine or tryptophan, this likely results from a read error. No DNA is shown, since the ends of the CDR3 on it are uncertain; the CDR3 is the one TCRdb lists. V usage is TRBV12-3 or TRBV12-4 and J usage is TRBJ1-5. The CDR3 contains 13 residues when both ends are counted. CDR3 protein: CASSLARDQPLHL.

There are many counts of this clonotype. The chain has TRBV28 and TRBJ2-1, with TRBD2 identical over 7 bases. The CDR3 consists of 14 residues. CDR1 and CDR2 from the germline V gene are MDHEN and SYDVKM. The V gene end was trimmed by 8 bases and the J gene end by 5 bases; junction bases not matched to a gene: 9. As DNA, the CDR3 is TGTGCCAGCCGTGGGGGGGACCCAAACAATGAGCAGTTCTTC. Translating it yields CASRGGDPNNEQFF.

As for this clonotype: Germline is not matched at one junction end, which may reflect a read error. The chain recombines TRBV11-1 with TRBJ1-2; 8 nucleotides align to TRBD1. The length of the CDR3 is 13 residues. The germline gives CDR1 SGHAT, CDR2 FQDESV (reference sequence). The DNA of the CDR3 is TGTGCCGGCAGCTTAAAACAGGGGGGTGGTTACACCTTC. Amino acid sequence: CAGSLKQGGGYTF. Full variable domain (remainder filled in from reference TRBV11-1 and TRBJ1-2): EAEVAQSPRYKITEKSQAVAFWCDPISGHATLYWYRQILGQGPELLVQFQDESVVDDSQLPKDRFSAERLKGVDSTLKIQPAELGDSAMYLCAGSLKQGGGYTFGSGTRLTVV.

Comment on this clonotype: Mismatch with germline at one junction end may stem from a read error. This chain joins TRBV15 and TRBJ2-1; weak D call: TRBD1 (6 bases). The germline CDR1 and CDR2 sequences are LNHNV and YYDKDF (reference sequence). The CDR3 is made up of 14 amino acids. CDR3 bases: TGTGTCACCAGCAGAGACAGGAACTACAATGAGCAGTTCTTC. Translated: CVTSRDRNYNEQFF.

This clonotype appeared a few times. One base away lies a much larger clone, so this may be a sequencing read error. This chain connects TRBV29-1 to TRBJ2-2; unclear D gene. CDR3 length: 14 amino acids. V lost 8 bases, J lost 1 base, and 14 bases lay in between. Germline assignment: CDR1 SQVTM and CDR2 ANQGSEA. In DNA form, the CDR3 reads TGCAGCATTGGAGATAGCTTGAACACCGGGGAGCTGTTTTTT. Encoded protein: CSIGDSLNTGELFF.

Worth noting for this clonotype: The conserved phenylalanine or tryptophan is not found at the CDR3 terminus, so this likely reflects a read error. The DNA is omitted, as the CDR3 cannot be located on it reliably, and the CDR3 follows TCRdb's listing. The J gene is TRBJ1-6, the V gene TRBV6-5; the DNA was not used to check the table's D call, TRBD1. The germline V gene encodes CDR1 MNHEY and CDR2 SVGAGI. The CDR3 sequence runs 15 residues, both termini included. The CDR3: CASSLTGTGNSPFHL.

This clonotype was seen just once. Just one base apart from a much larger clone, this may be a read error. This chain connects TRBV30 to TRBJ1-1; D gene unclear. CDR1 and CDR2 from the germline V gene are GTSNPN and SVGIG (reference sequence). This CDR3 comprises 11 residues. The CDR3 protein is CAWSLNTQAFF. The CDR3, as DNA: TGTGCCTGGAGTCTCAACACTCAAGCTTTCTTT. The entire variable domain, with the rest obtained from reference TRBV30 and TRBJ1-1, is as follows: SQTIHQWPATLVQPVGSPLSLECTVEGTSNPNLYWYRQAAGRGLQLLFYSVGIGQISSEVPQNLSASRPQDRQFILSSKKLLLSDSGFYLCAWSLNTQAFFGQGTRLTVV.